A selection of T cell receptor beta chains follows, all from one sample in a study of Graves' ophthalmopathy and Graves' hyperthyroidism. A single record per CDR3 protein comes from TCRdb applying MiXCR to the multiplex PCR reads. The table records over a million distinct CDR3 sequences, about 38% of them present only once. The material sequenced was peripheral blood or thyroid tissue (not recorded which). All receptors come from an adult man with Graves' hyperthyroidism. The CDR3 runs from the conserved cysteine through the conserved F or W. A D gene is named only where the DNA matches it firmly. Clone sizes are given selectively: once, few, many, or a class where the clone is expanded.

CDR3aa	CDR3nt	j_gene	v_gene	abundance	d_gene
CASSSPLGTGGNEKLFF	TGTGCCAGCAGCTCCCCGTTGGGGACAGGGGGCAATGAAAAACTGTTTTTT	TRBJ1-4	TRBV11-2	.	TRBD1
CASSFSPGNEKLFF	TGTGCCAGCAGCTTCAGCCCAGGGAATGAAAAACTGTTTTTT	TRBJ1-4	TRBV11-2	many	.
CASRERDGNSGANVLTF	TGTGCCAGCAGAGAACGGGACGGTAACTCTGGGGCCAACGTCCTGACTTTC	TRBJ2-6	TRBV6-5	few	.
CSVARDGGNQPQHF	TGCAGCGTCGCCCGGGACGGCGGCAATCAGCCCCAGCATTTT	TRBJ1-5	TRBV29-1	.	.
CASRRDEPQAFF	TGCGCCAGCAGGCGCGATGAGCCCCAAGCTTTCTTT	TRBJ1-1	TRBV5-1	many	.
CAISEWDDRLYVGYTF	TGTGCCATCAGTGAGTGGGACGATCGACTCTATGTAGGCTACACCTTC	TRBJ1-2	TRBV10-3	.	.
CASSVVAGLEAFF	TGTGCCAGCAGCGTTGTAGCGGGGCTCGAAGCTTTCTTT	TRBJ1-1	TRBV7-9	.	.
CASSRSGTLQETQYF	TGCGCCAGCAGTCGAAGCGGGACACTCCAAGAGACCCAGTACTTC	TRBJ2-5	TRBV10-1	many	.
CSVLVHSGNTF	TGCAGCGTCCTAGTACACTCTGGAAACACCTTC	TRBJ1-2	TRBV29-1	.	.
CASAAFGNQPQHF	TGTGCCAGCGCCGCGTTTGGCAATCAGCCCCAGCATTTT	TRBJ1-5	TRBV5-5	many	.
CSVERVPGRGIDEQYF	TGCAGCGTTGAAAGGGTCCCCGGGAGAGGTATCGACGAGCAGTACTTC	TRBJ2-7	TRBV29-1	many	.
CSVPQVRTGELFF	TGCAGCGTCCCCCAAGTGCGCACCGGGGAGCTGTTTTTT	TRBJ2-2	TRBV29-1	many	.
CASSLAERDGETQYF	TGTGCCAGCAGCTTAGCAGAGCGGGATGGAGAGACCCAGTACTTC	TRBJ2-5	TRBV7-2	many	TRBD2
CAAQSSGRYEQYF	TGTGCCGCTCAGAGTAGCGGGAGGTACGAGCAGTACTTC	TRBJ2-7	TRBV10-3	few	TRBD2
CASSPDREKRETQYF	TGTGCCAGCAGCCCGGACAGGGAAAAGCGGGAGACCCAGTACTTC	TRBJ2-5	TRBV11-1	many	TRBD1
CASSRDRANNQPQHF	TGTGCCAGTAGTAGAGACAGGGCCAACAATCAGCCCCAGCATTTT	TRBJ1-5	TRBV19	many	TRBD1
CASFITVNTEAFF	TGTGCCAGCTTTATCACAGTGAACACTGAAGCTTTCTTT	TRBJ1-1	TRBV28	.	.
CATSAGQGLNQPQHF	TGTGCCACCAGTGCTGGGCAGGGCCTCAATCAGCCCCAGCATTTT	TRBJ1-5	TRBV24-1	few	.
CASGDSAYEQYF	TGTGCCAGCGGAGACAGCGCCTACGAGCAGTACTTC	TRBJ2-7	TRBV10-3	.	.
CASSLSVGLGSISYEQYF	TGTGCCAGCAGTTTATCAGTAGGACTAGGATCTATTAGCTACGAGCAGTACTTC	TRBJ2-7	TRBV7-8	.	TRBD2
CASSEALQYF	TGTGCCAGCAGTGAAGCTCTGCAGTATTTT	TRBJ2-3	TRBV2	.	.
CASRLNGNNEKLFF	TGTGCCAGCCGTCTAAACGGGAATAATGAAAAACTGTTTTTT	TRBJ1-4	TRBV27	once	.
CASSEYGDPYEQYF	TGTGCCAGCAGTGAATATGGGGATCCCTACGAGCAGTACTTC	TRBJ2-7	TRBV25-1	.	.
CASSPRTSGDYGYTF	TGTGCCAGCAGCCCTCGGACTAGCGGGGACTATGGCTACACCTTC	TRBJ1-2	TRBV9	.	.
CASSESSREYTEAFF	TGTGCCAGCAGTGAATCGAGCCGGGAGTACACTGAAGCTTTCTTT	TRBJ1-1	TRBV25-1	.	.
CASSHPPGTGIRGANVLTF	TGCGCCAGCAGCCATCCGCCCGGGACAGGTATTAGAGGGGCCAACGTCCTGACTTTC	TRBJ2-6	TRBV7-2	few	TRBD1
CASSQRFGTETQYF	TGCGCCAGCAGCCAAAGATTCGGGACGGAGACCCAGTACTTC	TRBJ2-5	TRBV9	.	.
CASSRGQKYEQYF	TGTGCCAGCAGCAGGGGACAGAAATATGAGCAGTACTTC	TRBJ2-7	TRBV7-7	many	TRBD1
CASSPRDRRHEQYF	TGTGCCAGCAGTCCACGGGACAGGCGCCACGAGCAGTACTTC	TRBJ2-7	TRBV28	.	TRBD1
CATSEDYSNQPQHF	TGTGCCACCAGCGAGGATTATAGCAATCAGCCCCAGCATTTT	TRBJ1-5	TRBV15	many	.
CSGRNQGRVETQYF	TGCAGCGGAAGGAACCAGGGGAGGGTAGAGACCCAGTACTTC	TRBJ2-5	TRBV29-1	.	.
CASSAAGEGYEQYF	TGTGCCAGTAGTGCAGCGGGAGAGGGTTACGAGCAGTACTTC	TRBJ2-7	TRBV19	many	TRBD2
CASSLGSGQPGGELFF	TGCGCCAGCAGCCTCGGCTCGGGACAGCCGGGCGGGGAGCTGTTTTTT	TRBJ2-2	TRBV5-1	many	TRBD1
CASSPRDRHEQYF	TGTGCCAGCAGTCCTCGAGACCGCCACGAGCAGTACTTC	TRBJ2-7	TRBV7-2	.	.
CSASLYNSPLHF	TGCAGTGCCTCCCTTTATAATTCACCCCTCCACTTT	TRBJ1-6	TRBV20-1	.	.
CASSLVDRVGEQYF	TGTGCCAGCAGCTTAGTGGACAGGGTAGGCGAGCAGTACTTC	TRBJ2-7	TRBV7-2	few	TRBD1
CATRGVNQPQHF	TGTGCCACACGAGGTGTAAACCAGCCCCAGCATTTT	TRBJ1-5	TRBV12-3/TRBV12-4	many	.
CASSGRLASGELFF	TGTGCCAGCAGCGGAAGACTAGCGTCCGGGGAGCTGTTTTTT	TRBJ2-2	TRBV11-2	.	TRBD2
CASAGTENPYEQYF	TGTGCCAGCGCCGGGACGGAGAATCCCTACGAGCAGTACTTC	TRBJ2-7	TRBV3-2	.	.
CSPIAGLLYGYTF	TGCAGCCCAATAGCCGGACTCCTTTATGGCTACACCTTC	TRBJ1-2	TRBV20-1	.	.
CSARGTSGSRETQYF	TGCAGTGCTAGGGGGACTAGCGGGAGTCGAGAGACCCAGTACTTC	TRBJ2-5	TRBV20-1	.	TRBD2
CASSLGRTATNEKLFF	TGTGCCAGCAGTTTAGGTCGGACAGCAACTAATGAAAAACTGTTTTTT	TRBJ1-4	TRBV12-3/TRBV12-4	.	.
CSARDPRRPYEQYF	TGCAGTGCTAGAGACCCGCGGAGGCCCTACGAGCAGTACTTC	TRBJ2-7	TRBV20-1	.	.
CASSLRLRETQYF	TGTGCCAGCAGCTTAAGACTACGGGAGACCCAGTACTTC	TRBJ2-5	TRBV13	many	.
CSAPNRVTYEQYF	TGCAGTGCACCGAACAGAGTAACCTACGAGCAGTACTTC	TRBJ2-7	TRBV20-1	few	.
CASSSQARGNTEAFF	TGTGCCAGCAGCTCCCAGGCGCGGGGGAACACTGAAGCTTTCTTT	TRBJ1-1	TRBV5-4	few	.
CASRRQGAIWGYTF	TGTGCCAGCAGGAGACAGGGGGCGATCTGGGGCTACACCTTC	TRBJ1-2	TRBV6-6	.	TRBD1
CSARDKRQGQDEQYF	TGCAGTGCTAGAGATAAGCGACAGGGTCAAGACGAGCAGTACTTC	TRBJ2-7	TRBV20-1	many	TRBD1